These T cell receptor beta chains were read from a single sample in a study of breast tumors, draining lymph nodes, adjacent tissues. Each CDR3 protein gets one entry after TCRdb re-called the multiplex PCR reads with MiXCR. This sample has approximately 280,000 distinct CDR3 sequences, with more than 30% found just once. Sequences were obtained from axillary lymph node tissue. The receptors come from a female donor with breast cancer. Some clones in this sample may be carry-over from other donors' samples. Each CDR3 is given with its conserved first and last residue. A D gene is named only where the DNA matches it firmly. Not all rows give a size; the values are once, few, many and, for expanded clones, a class.

few,TRBV4-2,TRBJ2-4,.,TGTGCCAGCAGCCAAGAGGAAGCAGCCAAAAACATTCAGTACTTC,CASSQEEAAKNIQYF
.,TRBV25-1,TRBJ1-4,.,TGTGCCAGCTCCCGGGCCTTGGGAGTAACTAATGAAAAACTGTTTTTT,CASSRALGVTNEKLFF
.,TRBV7-2,TRBJ1-6,TRBD1,TGTGCCAGCAGCTCACAGGGGGCAAATTCACCCCTCCACTTT,CASSSQGANSPLHF
many,TRBV2,TRBJ2-7,.,TGTGCCAGCAGTGAAGAAGCCCGGGTACAGCAGTACTTC,CASSEEARVQQYF
.,TRBV15,TRBJ1-2,TRBD1,TGTGCCACCAGCAGAGTGGGGACAGGGGGTGGTAATGGCTACACCTTC,CATSRVGTGGGNGYTF
few,TRBV10-3,TRBJ1-1,.,TGTGCCATCCGGGGGAGGGAGGGTAGTAATGAAGCTTTCTTT,CAIRGREGSNEAFF
many,TRBV4-1,TRBJ1-5,TRBD1,TGCGCCAGCAGCCAACTCACAGGGGCGAATCAGCCCCAGCATTTT,CASSQLTGANQPQHF
many,TRBV7-9,TRBJ2-1,TRBD2,TGTGCCAGCACCTTCTCGGGACTAGCGGGAGTCGGAGAGCAGTTCTTC,CASTFSGLAGVGEQFF
many,TRBV5-6,TRBJ2-2,.,TGTGCCAGCAGCTTGGTTCTTGCACAGGGAACCGGGGAGCTGTTTTTT,CASSLVLAQGTGELFF
many,TRBV12-3/TRBV12-4,TRBJ2-1,.,TGTGCCAGCAGTTTTATGAGCGTCGATGAGCAGTTCTTC,CASSFMSVDEQFF
many,TRBV19,TRBJ1-3,.,TGTGCCAGTACACCCGGGCCTCAAGCTGGAAACACCATATATTTT,CASTPGPQAGNTIYF
many,TRBV19,TRBJ2-2,.,TGTGCCAGTAGTATGCTCTCAAACACCGGGGAGCTGTTTTTT,CASSMLSNTGELFF
few,TRBV30,TRBJ1-3,.,TGTGCCTGGAGTTATTCGCTGGGATTTGGAAACACCATATATTTT,CAWSYSLGFGNTIYF
many,TRBV5-1,TRBJ2-7,TRBD2,TGCGCCAGCAGCGTGGAGGGACAGCCTAGCGGGAGGGCCTTCTACGAGCAGTACTTC,CASSVEGQPSGRAFYEQYF
many,TRBV9,TRBJ2-1,.,TGTGCCAGCAGCAGGGAGGCCCCTAGAAGCAATGAGCAGTTCTTC,CASSREAPRSNEQFF
few,TRBV27,TRBJ2-5,.,TGTGCCAGCAGCCCCAAAGCCGGACCGAGTGTGTTGTACTTC,CASSPKAGPSVLYF
many,TRBV2,TRBJ2-3,.,TGTGCCAGCCCTGGGAGCACAGATACGCAGTATTTT,CASPGSTDTQYF
.,TRBV6-6,TRBJ1-5,.,TGTGCCAGCAGTCCGGACAGTTTAAATCAGCCCCAGCATTTT,CASSPDSLNQPQHF
.,TRBV6-6,TRBJ2-2,.,TGTGCCAGCAGCTATACAGAGGAGCTGTTTTTT,CASSYTEELFF
many,TRBV19,TRBJ2-3,TRBD1,TGTGCCAGTAGTCCCCCTCGACAGGGGGTGACCACAGATACGCAGTATTTT,CASSPPRQGVTTDTQYF
many,TRBV15,TRBJ2-5,.,TGTGCCACCAGCAGGGTAATAGGGGAGACCCAGTACTTC,CATSRVIGETQYF
.,TRBV6-5,TRBJ1-2,.,TGTGCCAGCCGAGGGGGTACTAACTATGGCTGCACCTTC,CASRGGTNYGCTF
many,TRBV7-2,TRBJ1-2,.,TGTGCCAGCAGCTTCTCGGGACTGAAATATGGCTACACCTTC,CASSFSGLKYGYTF
.,TRBV29-1,TRBJ2-5,.,TGCAGCGCCGATGGTCCTTTCCAAGAGACCCAGTACTTC,CSADGPFQETQYF
many,TRBV5-8,TRBJ2-7,TRBD2,TGTGCCAGCAGCTCGAGCGGGAGGGCAACCTACGAGCAGTACTTC,CASSSSGRATYEQYF
many,TRBV7-2,TRBJ1-2,TRBD1,TGTGCCAGCAGCTTAACCGGGACAGTCTATGGCTACACCTTC,CASSLTGTVYGYTF
few,TRBV3-1,TRBJ1-5,.,TGTGCCAGCAGCACCCGTCCGGATCAGCCCCAGCATTTT,CASSTRPDQPQHF
.,TRBV5-6,TRBJ2-3,TRBD2,TGTGCCAGCAGCTTGGGACTAGCGGGAGGGACCACAGATACGCAGTATTTT,CASSLGLAGGTTDTQYF
many,TRBV19,TRBJ2-2,.,TGTGCCAGTAGCCGGCCCCCCAGCACCGGGGAGCTGTTTTTT,CASSRPPSTGELFF
few,TRBV6-6,TRBJ2-1,TRBD2,TGTGCCAGCAGTTACTCCCATCCCAAACTAGCGGGTGTCTACAATGAGCAGTTCTTC,CASSYSHPKLAGVYNEQFF
many,TRBV20-1,TRBJ2-3,TRBD1,TGCAGTGCTAGAGTCCGCGGACAGGCCCATTTAATCACAGATACGCAGTATTTT,CSARVRGQAHLITDTQYF
many,TRBV12-3/TRBV12-4,TRBJ2-6,.,TGTGCCAGCAGTTACGACAGGCCAGCATCAGCTGGGGCCAACGTCCTGACTTTC,CASSYDRPASAGANVLTF
many,TRBV12-3/TRBV12-4,TRBJ2-3,.,TGTGCCAGCAGTTTTTATACGGGAGTTAGCACAGATACGCAGTATTTT,CASSFYTGVSTDTQYF
many,TRBV7-8,TRBJ1-5,TRBD1,TGTGCCAGCAGCTTGGACAGGACAGGGATAAATCAGCCCCAGCATTTT,CASSLDRTGINQPQHF
many,TRBV19,TRBJ2-1,TRBD2,TGTGCCAGTAGTATAAAAGCTAGCGGGCCACAAGGTGAGCAGTTCTTC,CASSIKASGPQGEQFF
.,TRBV15,TRBJ2-1,.,TGTGCCACCGGCAGAGATTCAGTGTATGAGCAGTTCTTC,CATGRDSVYEQFF
.,TRBV3-1,TRBJ2-1,.,TGTGCCAGCAGCCCCCAGCGGCCCGCCTACAATGAGCAGTTCTTC,CASSPQRPAYNEQFF
many,TRBV20-1,TRBJ2-1,.,TGCAGTGCTAGAGTGGACCTATCAGGATCCAATGAGCAGTTCTTC,CSARVDLSGSNEQFF
few,TRBV6-2/TRBV6-3,TRBJ2-5,TRBD2,TGTGCCAGCAGTAAAGTAGCGGGACTACGGAGGCAAGAGACCCAGTACTTC,CASSKVAGLRRQETQYF
many,TRBV29-1,TRBJ1-2,.,TGCAGCGGACGATCGACAGACCCGAACGGCTACACCTTC,CSGRSTDPNGYTF
many,TRBV11-3,TRBJ1-6,.,TGTGCCAGCAGCTTAGGTTCGGGGGGTTATTCACCCCTCCACTTT,CASSLGSGGYSPLHF
.,TRBV6-2/TRBV6-3,TRBJ1-6,.,TGTGCCAGCAGTTACTCCGGGGTTTCACCCCTCCGCTTT,CASSYSGVSPLRF
few,TRBV6-5,TRBJ2-7,.,TGTGCCAGCAGTCACGGGCAGGACTCCTACGAGCAGTACTTC,CASSHGQDSYEQYF
many,TRBV6-5,TRBJ1-3,.,TGTGCCAGCAGTTACCGGGGAGGAGACACCATATATTTT,CASSYRGGDTIYF
many,TRBV5-8,TRBJ2-6,.,TGTGCCAGCAGCCGAAAAGGGTCTGGGGCCAACGTCCTGACTTTC,CASSRKGSGANVLTF
many,TRBV9,TRBJ1-3,.,TGTGCCAGCAGCCTCAACATGGGGGCTGGAAACACCATATATTTT,CASSLNMGAGNTIYF
.,TRBV29-1,TRBJ1-6,.,TGCAGCAGCTTGGAACAGGGTTCTTCACCCCTCCACTTT,CSSLEQGSSPLHF
many,TRBV6-5,TRBJ2-7,TRBD1,TGTGCCAGCAGAGGAGGAAGGACAGGGGTAGGCGAGCAGTACTTC,CASRGGRTGVGEQYF
few,TRBV5-4,TRBJ2-1,TRBD2,TGTGCCAGCAGCGCGGGACTAGCGGGGAGGGGTGAGCAGTTCTTC,CASSAGLAGRGEQFF
many,TRBV5-8,TRBJ2-1,.,TGTGCCAGCAGCTTGGATCGGAATGAGCAGTTCTTC,CASSLDRNEQFF
.,TRBV6-1,TRBJ2-7,.,TGTGCCAGCAGGTTAGCGGTCTCCTACGAGCAGTACTTC,CASRLAVSYEQYF
many,TRBV5-5,TRBJ2-6,.,TGTGCCAGCAGCTTTTTCGGCAGGAGGGCTGGGGCCAACGTCCTGACTTTC,CASSFFGRRAGANVLTF
many,TRBV7-9,TRBJ1-5,.,TGTGCCAGCAGCTTCGGCGACACCCTCAATCAGCCCCAGCATTTT,CASSFGDTLNQPQHF
many,TRBV6-6,TRBJ1-5,.,TGTGCCAGCAGTTTCCAGCCCAATCAGCCCCAGCATTTT,CASSFQPNQPQHF
.,TRBV5-1,TRBJ2-3,.,TGCGCCAGCAGCCCACGGTTGGTAGCGGAGCGCACAGATACGCAGTATTTT,CASSPRLVAERTDTQYF
many,TRBV11-3,TRBJ1-2,.,TGTGCCAGCAGCTTTGGGTCAGGGTGGTCCGCTAACTATGGCTACACCTTC,CASSFGSGWSANYGYTF
few,TRBV11-3,TRBJ1-1,.,TGTGCCAGCAGACCCGGGGGGATGAACACTGAAGCTTTCTTT,CASRPGGMNTEAFF
.,TRBV27,TRBJ2-2,.,TGTGCCAGCAGTTTCCAACAATACACCGGGGAGCTGCTTTTT,CASSFQQYTGELLF
.,TRBV5-1,TRBJ2-1,.,TGCGCCAGCAGATCCTACTTGTCAAGTCGTGGCGGCTCCCACAATGAGCAGTTCTTC,CASRSYLSSRGGSHNEQFF